These T cell receptor beta chains were read from a single sample in a study of blood T cell repertoires in COVID-19. Sequenced by immunoSEQ multiplex PCR; TCRdb stores in-frame clones only, minus some. The sample gives about 220,000 clones, more than 65% of which show up once; 2% to 2.5% is in the top ten. Material for sequencing was peripheral blood. The receptors originated from a woman in her sixties with acute or convalescent COVID-19. Both conserved end residues are part of each CDR3. The D gene is left open where the match is weak. Size is stated for part of the rows, as once, few or many counts, or as a class when the clone is expanded.

>TRBD2|-|TRBV18|TRBJ2-5
CASSPLLTSGRETQYF
TGTGCCAGCTCACCGCTCTTGACTAGCGGGAGAGAGACCCAGTACTTC
>TRBD1|-|TRBV27|TRBJ2-7
CASRPGQVNYEQYF
TGTGCCAGCCGACCGGGACAGGTCAACTACGAGCAGTACTTC
>-|-|TRBV4-1|TRBJ2-7
CASSQDWTGLYF
TGCGCCAGCAGCCAAGATTGGACAGGACTATACTTC
>TRBD1|-|TRBV6-5|TRBJ1-2
CASSYSRGQGYGYTF
TGTGCCAGCAGTTACTCCAGGGGACAGGGTTATGGCTACACCTTC
>-|-|TRBV6-5|TRBJ2-1
CASSWDSSYNEQFF
TGTGCCAGCAGTTGGGACTCCTCCTACAATGAGCAGTTCTTC
>-|few|TRBV12-3/TRBV12-4|TRBJ1-2
CASSLGQSSTF
TGTGCCAGCAGTTTAGGACAGTCTAGCACCTTC
>-|-|TRBV18|TRBJ2-2
CASSPPAGGSGELFF
TGTGCCAGCTCACCACCGGCAGGAGGATCCGGGGAGCTGTTTTTT
>TRBD1|few|TRBV7-2|TRBJ2-7
CASSWGQGLYEQYF
TGTGCCAGCAGCTGGGGACAGGGGCTCTACGAGCAGTACTTC
>TRBD1|-|TRBV5-1|TRBJ1-2
CASSLTGDYGYTF
TGCGCCAGCAGCTTAACAGGGGACTATGGCTACACCTTC
>TRBD2|-|TRBV9|TRBJ2-3
CASSETSGELGTDTQYF
TGTGCCAGCAGCGAAACTAGCGGGGAGCTTGGTACAGATACGCAGTATTTT
>TRBD2|-|TRBV27|TRBJ2-1
CASSPGLAGAGINNEQFF
TGTGCCAGCAGTCCGGGACTAGCGGGGGCGGGGATCAACAATGAGCAGTTCTTC
>TRBD2|-|TRBV4-1|TRBJ2-5
CASSLGLVRETQYF
TGCGCCAGCAGCCTCGGACTAGTTCGAGAGACCCAGTACTTC
>TRBD2|-|TRBV11-3|TRBJ2-1
CASSLAGGNNEQFF
TGTGCCAGCAGCTTAGCGGGGGGGAACAATGAGCAGTTCTTC
>-|-|TRBV5-5|TRBJ1-2
CASSSALQGPYGYTF
TGTGCCAGCAGCTCGGCCCTTCAGGGGCCCTATGGCTACACCTTC
>-|-|TRBV7-9|TRBJ1-5
CASSLAGHTGEPQHF
TGTGCCAGCAGCTTAGCTGGCCACACCGGAGAGCCCCAGCATTTT
>-|-|TRBV15|TRBJ2-5
CATSRELRYQETQYF
TGTGCCACCAGCAGAGAACTCAGGTACCAAGAGACCCAGTACTTC
>-|few|TRBV4-3|TRBJ1-2
CASSSAGVRYGYTF
TGCGCCAGCAGCTCCGCCGGGGTTAGGTATGGCTACACCTTC
>TRBD1|-|TRBV5-1|TRBJ1-2
CASSPQSQGAGGYTF
TGCGCCAGCAGCCCCCAATCCCAGGGGGCAGGCGGCTACACCTTC
>-|-|TRBV6-6|TRBJ1-1
CASSPFSGEAEAFF
TGTGCCAGCAGTCCCTTTTCCGGAGAAGCTGAAGCTTTCTTT
>TRBD2|-|TRBV2|TRBJ2-7
CASRGDYYEQYF
TGTGCCAGCAGGGGGGACTACTACGAGCAGTACTTC
>-|-|TRBV27|TRBJ2-2
CASSSRLRAELFF
TGTGCCAGCAGTTCCCGTCTGAGGGCCGAGCTGTTTTTT
>TRBD1|-|TRBV6-6|TRBJ1-5
CASRYRGRQPQHF
TGTGCCAGCAGATACAGGGGTCGGCAGCCCCAGCATTTT
>-|once|TRBV28|TRBJ2-3
CANRPGDFTDTQYF
TGTGCCAACCGCCCGGGGGACTTCACAGATACGCAGTATTTT
>TRBD1|-|TRBV7-2|TRBJ2-3
CASRQGASDTQYF
TGTGCCAGCCGACAGGGGGCATCAGATACGCAGTATTTT
>TRBD2|-|TRBV4-2|TRBJ2-7
CASSQDPSGGAREQYF
TGTGCCAGCAGCCAAGATCCAAGCGGGGGGGCTCGGGAGCAGTACTTC
>-|-|TRBV27|TRBJ2-1
CASSLSPLLNEQFF
TGTGCCAGCAGTTTATCGCCCCTACTTAATGAGCAGTTCTTC
>-|-|TRBV29-1|TRBJ1-1
CSVDSTGNTEAFF
TGCAGCGTTGATAGCACAGGGAACACTGAAGCTTTCTTT
>TRBD1|-|TRBV5-8|TRBJ1-1
CASSLARQGSTEAFF
TGTGCCAGCAGCTTGGCCCGACAGGGTAGTACTGAAGCTTTCTTT
>TRBD1|once|TRBV28|TRBJ1-4
CASSYGQGRGKLFF
TGTGCCAGCAGTTATGGACAGGGGAGAGGGAAACTGTTTTTT
>TRBD2|once|TRBV5-4|TRBJ2-1
CASSQTGLADYNEQFF
TGTGCCAGCAGTCAAACGGGACTAGCGGATTACAATGAGCAGTTCTTC